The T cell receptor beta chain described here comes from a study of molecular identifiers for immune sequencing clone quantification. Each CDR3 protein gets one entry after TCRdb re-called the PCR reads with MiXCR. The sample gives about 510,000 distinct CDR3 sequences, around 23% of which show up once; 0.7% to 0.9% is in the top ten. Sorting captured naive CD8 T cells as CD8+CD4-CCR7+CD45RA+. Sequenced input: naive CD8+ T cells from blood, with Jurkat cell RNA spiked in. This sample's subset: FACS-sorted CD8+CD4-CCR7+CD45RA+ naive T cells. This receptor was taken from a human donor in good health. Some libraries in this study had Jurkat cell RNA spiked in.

CDR3 loop: CASSYVGTGFVPQHF. The DNA of the CDR3 is TGTGCCAGCAGTTACGTCGGGACAGGGTTCGTGCCCCAGCATTTT. This sequence joins TRBV6-6 and TRBJ1-5, with 9 nucleotides matching TRBD1. Germline trimming cut 2 bases from V and 9 bases from J; bases unmatched to any gene: 8. The CDR3 runs to 15 residues. Germline CDR1 is MNHNY and CDR2 is SVGAGI (reference sequence).